This T cell receptor (beta chain) comes out of a study of radiotherapy plus CTLA-4 blockade in lung cancer. Findings and limits, study-wide: Tumor-derived TCR clones expanded in blood after radiotherapy plus ipilimumab.

This CDR3 is built from 14 residues. V was trimmed by 5 bases and J by 6 bases, leaving 16 bases between them. In germline, CDR1 is LNHDA, CDR2 SQIVND (reference sequence). This table comes from immunoSEQ multiplex PCR, and its TCRdb copy is limited to in-frame clones, with some not included. The table has about 59,000 clones, approximately 68% seen once. This clone was seen only a few times. The antigen remains undetermined. The sequencing here drew on peripheral blood, taken from a patient treated with radiotherapy plus ipilimumab. V and J are TRBV19 and TRBJ1-2, with a tentative D call TRBD1 (6 bases). The source of this sequence is a human donor with non-small cell lung cancer whose response to radiotherapy plus ipilimumab could not be evaluated. The DNA for the CDR3 is TGTGCCAGTAGTTTCAGGGACACGGCGGATGGCTACACCTTC. The encoded protein is CASSFRDTADGYTF.